This TCR beta chain is from a study of chemoradiotherapy in HPV16-positive cancers. Study in general: Candidate HPV-specific clones and shared TCR motifs came from a couple of HPV16-positive patients.

Looked up from germline, CDR1 is SGHAT and CDR2 is FQNNGV. Trimming cost V 0 bases and J 2 bases, with 3 bases left between them. The CDR3 extends over 13 amino acids. The data were produced by immunoSEQ multiplex PCR, yet TCRdb's version contains in-frame clones alone and is incomplete. The sample lists about 15,000 clones, around 88% occurring once. Samples were taken several times over chemoradiotherapy. Sequenced material: blood, taken from a patient who underwent chemoradiotherapy. The clonotype comes from a human donor with HPV-associated anogenital cancer. This chain links TRBV11-2 with TRBJ2-3; D is undetermined. CDR3 bases: TGTGCCAGCAGCTTAGAACCCACAGATACGCAGTATTTT. Encoded protein: CASSLEPTDTQYF. Variable domain in full (rest from reference TRBV11-2 and TRBJ2-3): EAGVAQSPRYKIIEKRQSVAFWCNPISGHATLYWYQQILGQGPKLLIQFQNNGVVDDSQLPKDRFSAERLKGVDSTLKIQPAKLEDSAVYLCASSLEPTDTQYFGPGTRLTVL.